Below, 11 T cell receptor beta chains from the same sample are listed, as sequenced in a study of CD8+CD57+ T cells in acquired aplastic anemia. Selection for sequencing was limited to patients who had shown CD8+CD57+ cell expansion by flow cytometry. For CDR3 and TCR beta VDJ profiling, genomic DNA was the template used. Each CDR3 protein is one row after TCRdb ran MiXCR on the reads. Among hundreds of thousands of distinct CDR3 sequences listed, less than 35% were seen once. The sample was sorted CD4+, CD8+, or CD8+CD57+ T cells (not recorded which) from PBMCs. Receptor source: a human donor with aplastic anemia.

This clonotype was counted at least ten times. The chain joins TRBV29-1 to TRBJ2-1; no clear D. The CDR3 consists of 14 residues. Deletions cut 4 bases from V and 0 bases from J, with 10 bases between. CDR1 and CDR2 (germline): SQVTM, ANQGSEA. Here the CDR3 DNA reads TGCAGCGTTGGTATGACAAGCTCCTACAATGAGCAGTTCTTC. Translation gives CSVGMTSSYNEQFF.

The chain recombines TRBV29-1 with TRBJ2-7, with 14 nucleotides matching TRBD2. Unmatched junction bases numbered 3, after V lost 8 bases and J lost 6 bases. This CDR3 spans 12 amino acids. The V gene's germline CDR1 is SQVTM and CDR2 ANQGSEA. CDR3 region: CSLGLAGGEQYF. In nucleotides, the CDR3 is TGCAGCTTAGGACTAGCGGGAGGCGAGCAGTACTTC.

This clonotype was seen ten or more times. V is TRBV15 and J is TRBJ2-1; D is possibly TRBD1 or TRBD2 (5 bases each). V lost 1 base and J lost 5, with 12 bases in between. The V gene's germline CDR1 is LNHNV and CDR2 YYDKDF (reference sequence). The CDR3 runs 15 residues. The CDR3 is CATSRAGPGDNEQFF. The CDR3 nucleotides read TGTGCCACCAGCAGAGCGGGACCCGGAGACAATGAGCAGTTCTTC.

This clonotype was found many times. The genes are TRBV25-1 and TRBJ2-1; 12 bases match TRBD1. This CDR3 is built from 16 residues. Germline trimming cut 5 bases from V and 8 bases from J; bases unmatched to any gene: 10. Germline assignment: CDR1 MGHDK and CDR2 SYGVNS. CDR3 sequence reads: CASSPWGQGAGDEQFF. CDR3 DNA sequence: TGTGCCAGCAGTCCCTGGGGACAGGGGGCAGGAGATGAGCAGTTCTTC.

V usage is TRBV7-9 and J usage is TRBJ2-7; 12 bases map to TRBD1. Germline V gene sequence: CDR1 SEHNR, CDR2 FQNEAQ (reference sequence). The J segment lost 6 bases and the V segment lost 7 bases, leaving 7 bases of the junction unmatched. CDR3 length: 14 amino acids. The CDR3: CASNTGQGAGEQYF. The CDR3 DNA is TGTGCCAGCAACACGGGACAGGGGGCTGGCGAGCAGTACTTC.

The chain couples TRBV9 to TRBJ2-3, with D perhaps TRBD1 or TRBD2 (5 bases each). V lost 3 bases and J 4 bases, leaving 9 bases between the germline ends. The CDR3 has 13 amino acids. Germline lookup yields CDR1 SGDLS and CDR2 YYNGEE. The CDR3 reads CASSEGPSDTQYF. CDR3 DNA sequence: TGTGCCAGCAGCGAGGGACCTTCAGATACGCAGTATTTT.

The V call is TRBV2, the J call TRBJ1-2; D unclear. This CDR3 comprises 13 residues. The V end was cut by 7 bases, the J end by 7 bases, with 16 bases between. Germline V gene data show CDR1 as SNHLY and CDR2 as FYNNEI. The CDR3 DNA reads as TGTGCCAGCACGCCGGGAGTTATGCGTGGCTACACCTTC. Its protein is CASTPGVMRGYTF.

V usage is TRBV5-1 and J usage is TRBJ1-1; TRBD1 agrees at 9 bases. CDR3 length: 15 residues. CDR1 SGHRS and CDR2 YFSETQ come from the germline V gene. The J segment lost 13 bases and the V segment lost 0 bases, leaving 13 bases of the junction unmatched. The CDR3 spells CASSLDPGQGPDGFF. The CDR3 coding sequence is TGCGCCAGCAGCTTGGATCCGGGACAGGGTCCCGACGGTTTCTTT.

This clonotype was detected a few times. The chain combines TRBV12-3 or TRBV12-4 with TRBJ2-7; maybe TRBD2 (6 bases). There are 16 residues in the CDR3. Trimming shortened V by 8 bases and J by 3 bases, and 23 bases separated the two germline ends. CDR3 sequence: CASEQGADTGLYEQYF. The CDR3 bases are TGTGCCAGCGAGCAAGGGGCTGACACGGGACTCTACGAGCAGTACTTC.

The V and J genes are TRBV3-1 and TRBJ2-2, with D possibly matching TRBD1 (5 bases). The ends were cut back, 4 bases at V and 5 bases at J, with 14 bases in the middle. The V gene's germline CDR1 is LGHDT and CDR2 YNNKEL (reference sequence). The CDR3 spans 15 residues. The CDR3 loop is CASSLPGMRTGELFF. In nucleotides, the CDR3 is TGTGCCAGCAGCCTTCCAGGGATGAGGACCGGGGAGCTGTTTTTT.

V and J are TRBV20-1 and TRBJ2-3, with D unresolved. The CDR3 has 13 amino acids. Germline V gives CDR1 DFQATT, CDR2 SNEGSKA (reference sequence). V was cut by 6 bases and J by 0 bases, with 10 bases left in between. CDR3 coding DNA: TGCAGTGCACAGATCATTAGCACAGATACGCAGTATTTT. Translated: CSAQIISTDTQYF.